This T cell receptor (beta chain) was captured by sequencing in a study of PD-1 blockade in classical Hodgkin lymphoma. The study, taken as a whole, reports: Patients were excluded if nivolumab began under 1 year after ASCT (the autologous transplant). There was a significant rise in CD4+ TCR diversity by C4D1, with no such rise for CD8+. Newly diagnosed patients reportedly trailed healthy donors in baseline TCR diversity.

The protocol was immunoSEQ multiplex PCR, while the TCRdb copy is restricted to in-frame clones and leaves out a portion. The sample carries about 97,000 clones, 80% to 85% recorded once. Germline trimming cut 5 bases from V and 7 bases from J; bases unmatched to any gene: 15. Germline V gene sequence: CDR1 SEHNR, CDR2 FQNEAQ (reference sequence). The CDR3 is 16 residues long. No patient escaped relapse after autologous stem cell transplantation, and brentuximab vedotin exposure varied. Best responses included complete response and partial response; otherwise, the best response was progressive disease. Notes on this clone: Its matching antigen is unknown.

This clonotype was obtained from a human donor with classical Hodgkin lymphoma. The chain is built from TRBV7-9 and TRBJ1-2; 8 positions match TRBD1. The specimen was peripheral blood mononuclear cells (PBMCs), collected at baseline. In nucleotides, the CDR3 is TGTGCCAGCAGCCCGGACAGGGTGGGTGTCTTTGGTGGCTACACCTTC. Protein: CASSPDRVGVFGGYTF. Based on the CDR3 plus reference TRBV7-9 and TRBJ1-2, the full variable domain is DTGVSQNPRHKITKRGQNVTFRCDPISEHNRLYWYRQTLGQGPEFLTYFQNEAQLEKSRLLSDRFSAERPKGSFSTLEIQRTEQGDSAMYLCASSPDRVGVFGGYTFGSGTRLTVV.